The clone carrying this T cell receptor beta chain has a count of ten or more. What it recognizes is unknown. Deletions cut 9 bases from V and 10 bases from J, with 19 bases between. CDR1 and CDR2 from the germline V gene are SGHTA and FQGNSA. This CDR3 comprises 12 residues. These data originate in a study of blood T cells in healthy people across ages. Whole-study results and caveats: Long-lived and aged donors differed, with more naive CD4+ cells and higher diversity in the long-lived.

The use of a sample-barcoded 5' primer and a J-beta primer mix characterized a second PCR of 7 to 11 cycles. Every single cDNA molecule received a tag from a template-switch adaptor with 12 random nucleotides. MiXCR, applied by TCRdb to the 5' RACE reads, yields one record per CDR3 protein. The table includes hundreds of thousands of distinct CDR3 sequences, roughly 31% detected once. RNA extraction gave at least 5 micrograms of total RNA per sample. This chain links TRBV7-2 with TRBJ2-7; D uncertain. This receptor was taken from a woman of 80 years or more in good health. The source material was blood. The CDR3 reads CASGAYPPDQYF. The CDR3, as DNA: TGTGCCAGTGGTGCCTACCCCCCGGACCAGTACTTC.